This entry is about one T cell receptor (beta chain). TCRdb reworked the 5' RACE reads into one entry per CDR3 protein, no DNA. The table for this sample gives around 550,000 distinct CDR3 sequences. From germline, CDR1 is DFQATT and CDR2 SNEGSKA (reference sequence). This CDR3 spans 14 amino acids. These data belong to a study of T cells expressing NK-cell markers. Study-level information: Most of the eight sequenced donors tested HCMV-seropositive; one tested seronegative.

V and J are TRBV20-1 and TRBJ2-5; the D call of TRBD1 rests on TCRdb alone, since no DNA is present to check it. The specimen was blood T cells: a sorted CD56 or NKG2C T cell subset, CD4+ or CD8+ T cells, or bulk PBMC T cells (not recorded which). The TCR originated in a man between 18 and 35 years old in good health. This CDR3 is CSARASGSRGTQYF.